The 17 T cell receptor beta chains presented below share a single source sample, sequenced in a study of T cell repertoires in cytomegalovirus infection. TCRdb reprocessed the reads via MiXCR and lists one record per CDR3 protein. The profile shows approximately 630,000 distinct CDR3 sequences, roughly 24% of them singletons. Sequencing used CD8+ T cells from PBMCs. The source of these receptors is a human donor in good health (CMV status not recorded). Some clones in this sample may be carry-over from other donors' samples.

The chain links TRBV9 to TRBJ2-1; possibly TRBD1 or TRBD2 for D (6 bases each). The CDR3 has 17 residues. Germline V gives CDR1 SGDLS, CDR2 YYNGEE. With 4 bases removed from V and 4 bases from J, the gap between germline ends came to 21 bases. The CDR3 region has the DNA TGTGCCAGCAGCCCCACGCACCTTGGGGGGCAGTACAATGAGCAGTTCTTC. It codes for CASSPTHLGGQYNEQFF. Combining the CDR3 with reference TRBV9 and TRBJ2-1 gives the whole variable domain DSGVTQTPKHLITATGQRVTLRCSPRSGDLSVYWYQQSLDQGLQFLIQYYNGEERAKGNILERFSAQQFPDLHSELNLSSLELGDSALYFCASSPTHLGGQYNEQFFGPGTRLTVL.

Ten or more counts support this clonotype. The gene calls are TRBV7-6 and TRBJ1-1; D call uncertain. This CDR3 comprises 13 residues. The germline V and J ends were trimmed by 5 bases and 3 bases, with 10 bases remaining between them. Per the germline V gene, CDR1 is SGHVS and CDR2 is FNYEAQ. For the CDR3, the DNA is TGTGCCAGCAGCCTCGAATATTACACTGAAGCTTTCTTT. Amino acids: CASSLEYYTEAFF. Variable domain in full (rest from reference TRBV7-6 and TRBJ1-1): GAGVSQSPRYKVTKRGQDVALRCDPISGHVSLYWYRQALGQGPEFLTYFNYEAQQDKSGLPNDRFSAERPEGSISTLTIQRTEQRDSAMYRCASSLEYYTEAFFGQGTRLTVV.

This clonotype was observed at least ten times. V usage is TRBV7-9 and J usage is TRBJ2-7, with 8 nucleotides matching TRBD1. J gave up 3 bases and V 6 bases, and 7 bases lay outside the gene matches. This CDR3 has 14 amino acids. Per germline, CDR1 SEHNR and CDR2 FQNEAQ (reference sequence). The CDR3 sequence: CASRFSGQVYEQYF. The DNA for the CDR3 is TGTGCCAGCAGGTTCTCGGGACAGGTCTACGAGCAGTACTTC.

The chain recombines TRBV7-4 with TRBJ2-3; the D gene is possibly TRBD1 (6 bases). Germline CDR1 reads SGHVT; CDR2 reads SQSDAQ. Deletions cut 6 bases from V and 0 bases from J, with 10 bases between. The length of the CDR3 is 14 residues. The CDR3 DNA reads TGTGCCAGCAGGGGGGCACTTAGCACAGATACGCAGTATTTT. Protein sequence: CASRGALSTDTQYF.

This chain joins TRBV12-3 or TRBV12-4 and TRBJ1-3, with a weak D call TRBD1 (6 bases). V dropped 3 bases and J dropped 0 bases, with 18 bases sitting between them. CDR3 length equals 18 residues. The CDR3 nucleotides are TGTGCCAGCAGTTTCTCCGGACAGCCGAAGAGCTCTGGAAACACCATATATTTT. Translated, it gives CASSFSGQPKSSGNTIYF.

V usage is TRBV6-5 and J usage is TRBJ2-7; D remains unclear. The CDR3 has 14 residues. Germline loops: CDR1 MNHEY, CDR2 SVGAGI. Trimming took off 2 bases at V and 1 base at J, with 9 bases between the two ends. In nucleotides, the CDR3 is TGTGCCAGCAGTTACGTACAGACATCCTACGAGCAGTACTTC. Encoded protein: CASSYVQTSYEQYF.

This clonotype was seen repeatedly, ten times or more. The CDR3 DNA reads as TGTGCCAGCAGCTTCAGAGGTCTCGCCTACAATGAGCAGTTCTTC. Its protein is CASSFRGLAYNEQFF. V and J are TRBV7-2 and TRBJ2-1; D not resolved. Germline CDR1 SGHTA, CDR2 FQGNSA. This CDR3 contains 15 residues. The V end was cut by 3 bases, the J end by 2 bases, with 11 bases between. Full variable domain (remainder filled in from reference TRBV7-2 and TRBJ2-1): GAGVSQSPSNKVTEKGKDVELRCDPISGHTALYWYRQSLGQGLEFLIYFQGNSAPDKSGLPSDRFSAERTGGSVSTLTIQRTQQEDSAVYLCASSFRGLAYNEQFFGPGTRLTVL.

The chain has TRBV7-9 and TRBJ2-1, with 11 bases fitting TRBD2. CDR1 is SEHNR and CDR2 is FQNEAQ in the germline V gene (reference sequence). V gave up 6 bases and J gave up 7 bases; unmatched junction bases: 8. The CDR3 totals 15 residues. CDR3 sequence: CASSSGGAWRNEQFF. The CDR3 DNA reads TGTGCCAGCAGTAGCGGGGGGGCCTGGAGGAATGAGCAGTTCTTC.

V gene TRBV20-1 combines with J gene TRBJ2-7; tentatively, D is TRBD2 (5 bases). The CDR3 has 15 amino acids. From germline, CDR1 is DFQATT and CDR2 SNEGSKA (reference sequence). CDR3 amino acids: CSARKQRARSYEQNV. The CDR3 DNA reads as TGCAGTGCTAGAAAACAGAGGGCGCGGTCCTACGAGCAGAACGTC.

This clonotype showed up just a few times. The genes are TRBV5-4 and TRBJ1-1, with 9 nucleotides matching TRBD1. Per germline, CDR1 SGHNT and CDR2 YYREEE (reference sequence). The CDR3 has 17 residues. Unmatched junction bases numbered 11, after V lost 4 bases and J lost 1 base. The DNA of the CDR3 is TGTGCCAGCAGCATACAGGGGGCGCCTGGATGGAACACTGAAGCTTTCTTT. Residues: CASSIQGAPGWNTEAFF.

The sample holds a few counts of this clonotype. The chain employs TRBV7-9 and TRBJ2-7; D is unclear. V was shortened by 1 base and J by 0 bases, with 10 bases between the two germline ends. The germline V gene has CDR1 SEHNR and CDR2 FQNEAQ (reference sequence). CDR3 size: 15 residues. The CDR3 spells CASSLGMTASYEQYF. DNA for the CDR3: TGTGCCAGCAGCTTAGGTATGACGGCCTCCTACGAGCAGTACTTC.

This chain links TRBV6-5 with TRBJ1-5; TRBD1 agrees at 8 bases. The CDR3 extends over 14 amino acids. V shed 4 bases and J 9 bases; nucleotides not matched to a gene: 8. The germline gives CDR1 MNHEY, CDR2 SVGAGI. CDR3 residues: CASSSGQGGRPQHF. The CDR3 DNA follows: TGTGCCAGCAGTTCCGGACAGGGTGGTAGGCCCCAGCATTTT.

V and J are TRBV2 and TRBJ2-7; D remains ambiguous. Trimming took off 0 bases at V and 3 bases at J, with 9 bases between the two ends. This CDR3 is 14 amino acids long. The germline V gene has CDR1 SNHLY and CDR2 FYNNEI. The CDR3 here is CASSEALLSYEQYV. The CDR3 coding sequence is TGTGCCAGCAGTGAAGCGCTTCTTAGCTACGAGCAGTACGTC.

The chain links TRBV7-6 to TRBJ1-3; 8 bases map to TRBD1. Germline assignment: CDR1 SGHVS and CDR2 FNYEAQ. J was trimmed by 7 bases and V by 5 bases; bases with no gene match: 10. This CDR3 contains 15 residues. The CDR3 region is CASSTSGQGANTIYF. Here the CDR3 DNA reads TGTGCCAGCAGCACCTCCGGCCAGGGGGCGAACACCATATATTTT.

This clonotype occurred many times. The CDR3: CASSLVPGTSYEQYF. The CDR3 DNA reads TGTGCCAGCAGCTTAGTTCCTGGGACTAGTTACGAGCAGTACTTC. The J gene is TRBJ2-7, the V gene TRBV7-2; TRBD2 agrees at 8 bases. After removal of 1 base from V and 4 bases from J, the junction contained 6 bases not matched to a gene. The CDR3 is 15 residues long. Germline V gene data show CDR1 as SGHTA and CDR2 as FQGNSA.

V gene TRBV18 combines with J gene TRBJ2-2; D perhaps matches TRBD1 (5 bases). Trimming left V 3 bases short and J 6 bases short, with 14 bases between. This CDR3 is built from 15 residues. Germline V gene lookup returns CDR1 KGHSH and CDR2 LQKENI. The CDR3 reads CASSPLDIQAGELFF. The DNA of the CDR3 is TGTGCCAGCTCACCTCTGGACATCCAGGCCGGGGAGCTGTTTTTT.

As regards this clonotype: One base away lies a much larger clone, so this may be a sequencing read error. This chain links TRBV12-3 or TRBV12-4 with TRBJ2-7; possible D gene TRBD2, 6 bases. CDR3 size: 14 residues. CDR3 nucleotides: TGTGCCAACAGTTTCGGGGGTAGCTCCTACGAGCAGTACTTC. Its protein product is CANSFGGSSYEQYF.